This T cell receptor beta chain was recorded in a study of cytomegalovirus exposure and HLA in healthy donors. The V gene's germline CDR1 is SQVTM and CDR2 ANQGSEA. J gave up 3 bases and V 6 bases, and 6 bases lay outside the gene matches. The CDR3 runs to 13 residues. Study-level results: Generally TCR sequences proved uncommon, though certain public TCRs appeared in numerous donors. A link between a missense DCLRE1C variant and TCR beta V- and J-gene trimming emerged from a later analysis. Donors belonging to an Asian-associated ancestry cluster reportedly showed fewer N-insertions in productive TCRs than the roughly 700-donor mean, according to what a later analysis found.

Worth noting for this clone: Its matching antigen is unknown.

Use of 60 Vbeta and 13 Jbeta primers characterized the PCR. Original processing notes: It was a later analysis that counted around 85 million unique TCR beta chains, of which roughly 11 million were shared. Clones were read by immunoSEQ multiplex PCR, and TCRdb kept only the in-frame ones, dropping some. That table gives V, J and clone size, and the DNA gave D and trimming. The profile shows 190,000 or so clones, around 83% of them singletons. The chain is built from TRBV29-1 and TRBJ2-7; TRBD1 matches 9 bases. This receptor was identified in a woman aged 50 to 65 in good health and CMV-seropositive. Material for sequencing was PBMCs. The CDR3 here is CSVTGTGLYEQYF. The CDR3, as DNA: TGCAGCGTGACCGGGACAGGGCTCTACGAGCAGTACTTC.